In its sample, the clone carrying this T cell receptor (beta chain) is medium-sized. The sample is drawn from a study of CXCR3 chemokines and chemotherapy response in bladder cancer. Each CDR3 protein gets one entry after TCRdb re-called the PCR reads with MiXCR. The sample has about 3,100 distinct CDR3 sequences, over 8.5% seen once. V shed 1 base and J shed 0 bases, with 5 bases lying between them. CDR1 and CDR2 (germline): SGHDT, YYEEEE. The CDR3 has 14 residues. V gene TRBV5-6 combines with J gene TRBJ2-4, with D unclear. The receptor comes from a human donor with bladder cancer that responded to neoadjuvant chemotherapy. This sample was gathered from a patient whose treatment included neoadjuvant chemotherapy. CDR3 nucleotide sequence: TGTGCCAGCAGCTTGCGGGTAGCCAAAAACATTCAGTACTTC. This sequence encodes CASSLRVAKNIQYF.